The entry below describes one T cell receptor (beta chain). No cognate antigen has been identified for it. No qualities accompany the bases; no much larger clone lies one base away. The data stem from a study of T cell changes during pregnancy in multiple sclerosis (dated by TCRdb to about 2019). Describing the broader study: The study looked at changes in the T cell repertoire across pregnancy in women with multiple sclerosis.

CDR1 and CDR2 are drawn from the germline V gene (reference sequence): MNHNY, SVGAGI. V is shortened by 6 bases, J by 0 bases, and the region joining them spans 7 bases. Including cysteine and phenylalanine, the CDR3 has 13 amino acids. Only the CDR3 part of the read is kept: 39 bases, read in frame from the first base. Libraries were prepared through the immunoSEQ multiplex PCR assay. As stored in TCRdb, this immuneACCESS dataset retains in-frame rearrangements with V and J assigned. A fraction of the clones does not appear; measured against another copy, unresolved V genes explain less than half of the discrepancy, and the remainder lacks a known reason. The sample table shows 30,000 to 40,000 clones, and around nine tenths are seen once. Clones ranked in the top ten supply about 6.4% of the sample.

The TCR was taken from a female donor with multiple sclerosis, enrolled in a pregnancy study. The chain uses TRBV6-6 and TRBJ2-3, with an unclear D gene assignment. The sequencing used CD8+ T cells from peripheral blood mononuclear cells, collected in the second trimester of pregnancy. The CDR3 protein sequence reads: CASRGASTDTQYF. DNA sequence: TGTGCCAGCAGGGGCGCGAGCACAGATACGCAGTATTTT.